This T cell receptor (beta chain) came from a study of cytomegalovirus exposure and HLA in healthy donors. Overall study findings and caveats: There were 150 to 200 TCR beta chains listed as cytomegalovirus-associated. Specificity of a few CMV-associated chains for CMV antigens was verified in vitro. The classifier reportedly diagnosed cytomegalovirus status with high sensitivity and specificity.

Points on this clone: Its antigen is still unknown.

The CDR3 contains 16 residues. CDR1 is SGHNT and CDR2 is YENEEA in the germline V gene. V shed 1 base and J 6 bases; nucleotides not matched to a gene: 7. The study drew the donors from its approximately 110-subject validation cohort, separate from the roughly 710-subject first cohort. Sequencing used immunoSEQ multiplex PCR; TCRdb keeps in-frame clones, though not all of them. The profile shows approximately 65,000 clones, approximately 94% of them singletons. This chain links TRBV11-3 with TRBJ2-1; 9 bases fit TRBD2. This sequence was found in a woman under 30 in good health and CMV-seronegative. The sample consisted of PBMCs. The CDR3 bases are TGTGCCAGCAGCTTAGGGGGCGGGGGGGCCGGCAATGAGCAGTTCTTC. Its protein product is CASSLGGGGAGNEQFF.